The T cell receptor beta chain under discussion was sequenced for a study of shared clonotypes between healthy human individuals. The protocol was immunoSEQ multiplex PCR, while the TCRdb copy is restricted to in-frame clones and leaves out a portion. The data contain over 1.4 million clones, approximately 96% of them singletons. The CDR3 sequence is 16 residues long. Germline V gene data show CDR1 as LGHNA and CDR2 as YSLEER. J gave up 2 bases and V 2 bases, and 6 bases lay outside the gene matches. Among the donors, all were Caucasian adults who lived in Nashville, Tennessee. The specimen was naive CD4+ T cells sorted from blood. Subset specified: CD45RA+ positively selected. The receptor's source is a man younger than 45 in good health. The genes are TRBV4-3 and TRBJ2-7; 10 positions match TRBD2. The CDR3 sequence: CASSQSLAGVPYEQYF. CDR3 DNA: TGCGCCAGCAGCCAATCCCTAGCGGGAGTACCCTACGAGCAGTACTTC.